Listed below are T cell receptor beta chains from one sample, sequenced in a study of shared clonotypes between healthy human individuals. Sequencing was performed with immunoSEQ multiplex PCR; in TCRdb, only in-frame clones are kept and a portion is missing. The data hold about half a million clones, with 70% to 80% observed a single time. Sequencing was performed on PBMCs. Every receptor here comes from a woman aged 40 to 50 in good health. Some clones in this sample may be carry-over from other donors' samples. The CDR3 runs from the conserved cysteine through the conserved F or W. D genes are given only for firm matches. Clone size, where shown, is once, few, many, or a class for clones that have expanded.

>TRBJ1-2|TRBV6-1|NA|NA
TGTGCCAGCAGGGGAGTAGGCTTTAACTATGGCTACACCTTC
CASRGVGFNYGYTF
>TRBJ2-3|TRBV10-3|NA|NA
TGTGCCATCAGCCGAGGGGCAGGGGCAGCAACAGATACGCAGTATTTT
CAISRGAGAATDTQYF
>TRBJ2-1|TRBV11-3|once|NA
TGTGCCAGCAGCTTGGAGCCTCACTCCTACAATGAGCAGTTCTTC
CASSLEPHSYNEQFF
>TRBJ1-2|TRBV28|NA|NA
TGTGCCAGCAACACCCTGGGGGGGCGCGGGTATGGCTACACCTTC
CASNTLGGRGYGYTF
>TRBJ1-1|TRBV6-6|NA|TRBD1
TGTGCCAGCACGGACAGGAGGAACACTGAAGCTTTCTTT
CASTDRRNTEAFF
>TRBJ2-7|TRBV28|NA|NA
TGTGCCAGCAGTTTAGTGGGCTACGAGCAGTACTTC
CASSLVGYEQYF
>TRBJ2-7|TRBV18|NA|TRBD2
TGTGCCAGCTCACCACTGGAACTAGCGTACGAGCAGTACTTC
CASSPLELAYEQYF
>TRBJ2-5|TRBV7-3|once|NA
TGTGCCAGCAGCTTAAGGGGTCAAGAGACCCAGTACTTC
CASSLRGQETQYF
>TRBJ1-5|TRBV21-1|once|NA
TGTGCCAGCAGCCCAGGGGTCGGGGGGTGTCAGCCCCAGCATTTT
CASSPGVGGCQPQHF
>TRBJ2-5|TRBV4-1|few|NA
TGCGCCAGCAGCCAAGATCGGCCCGGGGAGACCCAGTACTTC
CASSQDRPGETQYF
>TRBJ2-7|TRBV28|NA|NA
TGTGCCAGCAGCCCCGGGGGTTCCTACGAGCAGTACTTC
CASSPGGSYEQYF
>TRBJ2-1|TRBV5-1|NA|TRBD1
TGCGCCAGCAGCATCCGGGACAGTAGCTACAATGAGCAGTTCTTC
CASSIRDSSYNEQFF
>TRBJ2-1|TRBV19|NA|TRBD2
TGTGCCAGTAGTATATATGGCGGGAGTTATGAGCAGTTCTTC
CASSIYGGSYEQFF
>TRBJ1-1|TRBV9|NA|TRBD1
TGTGCCAGCAGCAGGACAGGCGACCTGAACACTGAAGCTTTCTTT
CASSRTGDLNTEAFF
>TRBJ2-7|TRBV18|NA|TRBD1
TGTGCCAGCTCACAAGATAGACAGGGGGCAGACGAGCAGTACTTC
CASSQDRQGADEQYF
>TRBJ2-5|TRBV18|NA|TRBD1
TGTGCCAGCTCACCATTAGGGGGCCAGGGAGAGACCCAGTACTTC
CASSPLGGQGETQYF
>TRBJ2-3|TRBV2|NA|TRBD2
TGTGCCAGCAGTGAAGCGGGACTAGCGGGAGTTGCAGATACGCAGTATTTT
CASSEAGLAGVADTQYF
>TRBJ1-3|TRBV7-2|NA|NA
TGTGCCAGCAGCTTAGTTCGCGATGTTGGTGGAAACACCATATATTTT
CASSLVRDVGGNTIYF
>TRBJ2-3|TRBV7-3|NA|TRBD2
TGTGCCAGCAGCTTACCAATCAAGCGGGAGTCCCCCCCAGATACGCAGTATTTT
CASSLPIKRESPPDTQYF
>TRBJ2-3|TRBV7-9|NA|TRBD2
TGTGCCAGCAGCTTCCAGCGGGAGGCATGGGATACGCAGTATTTT
CASSFQREAWDTQYF
>TRBJ2-3|TRBV9|NA|TRBD2
TGTGCCAGCAGCACGACCGGACTAGCACTATGGGATACGCAGTATTTT
CASSTTGLALWDTQYF
>TRBJ1-4|TRBV7-8|NA|NA
TGTGCCAGCAGCTTAAGCGGGGGAAGGGGATTTGAAAAACTGTTTTTT
CASSLSGGRGFEKLFF
>TRBJ2-1|TRBV28|NA|TRBD2
TGTGCCAGCAGTTTGACTGGGACTAGTCCTAAAAGCTCCTACAATGAGCAGTTCTTC
CASSLTGTSPKSSYNEQFF
>TRBJ2-5|TRBV18|NA|TRBD2
TGTGCCAGCTCGGGAGGGCAAGAGACCCAGTACTTC
CASSGGQETQYF
>TRBJ1-2|TRBV7-8|NA|NA
TGTGCCAGCAGCTTAGCGGAGCCAGGGCGGTTGGGTGGCTACACCTTC
CASSLAEPGRLGGYTF
>TRBJ1-5|TRBV9|NA|NA
TGTGCCAGCAGCGTAGAAGGATTGGGCAATCAGCCCCAGCATTTT
CASSVEGLGNQPQHF